The 18 T cell receptor beta chains given below trace back to one sample, sequenced in a study of shared clonotypes between healthy human individuals. CD8 cells classed as naive were CD45RO-negative and positively selected for CCR7, excluding terminally differentiated effector memory CD45RA+ cells. Clones were read by immunoSEQ multiplex PCR, and TCRdb kept only the in-frame ones, dropping some. The sample carries about 2.1 million clones, just over 90% recorded once. The sequencing sample was made of naive CD8+ T cells from PBMCs. The receptors derive from a man in his late teens or twenties in good health. Some clones in this sample may be carry-over from other donors' samples.

This chain links TRBV27 with TRBJ2-7, with 7 nucleotides matching TRBD2. The V segment lost 1 base and the J segment 1 base; nucleotides outside the gene matches: 4. The CDR3 has 15 residues. Per the germline V gene, CDR1 is MNHEY and CDR2 is SMNVEV (reference sequence). The CDR3 loop is CASSLFGGGSYEQYF. The CDR3 nucleotides read TGTGCCAGCAGTTTATTTGGCGGGGGATCCTACGAGCAGTACTTC.

The V gene is TRBV11-2, the J gene TRBJ1-1, with D tentatively TRBD1 (6 bases). V was trimmed by 3 bases and J by 4 bases, leaving 15 bases between them. Germline lookup yields CDR1 SGHAT and CDR2 FQNNGV. The CDR3 is made up of 15 amino acids. The CDR3 nucleotides are TGTGCCAGCAGCTTCCCGACAGGTCGGAGCACTGAAGCTTTCTTT. Protein sequence: CASSFPTGRSTEAFF.

This rearrangement joins TRBV5-6 to TRBJ2-2, with TRBD2 matching 14 bases. The V and J ends lost 7 bases and 7 bases, in that order; junction bases with no gene match: 15. CDR1 is SGHDT and CDR2 is YYEEEE in the germline V gene. The CDR3 is 18 residues long. DNA of the CDR3: TGTGCCAGCGGGGGACAGCGACTAGCGGGAGGGCCCGGCGGGGAGCTGTTTTTT. Amino acids: CASGGQRLAGGPGGELFF.

Of note for this clone: Within the sample, other DNA sequences also encode this same CDR3. CDR3 nucleotide sequence: TGCAGCGTTGAAGTCAGGGGGTACGAGCAGTACTTC. It encodes CSVEVRGYEQYF. The V and J genes are TRBV29-1 and TRBJ2-7; the match to TRBD1 covers 7 bases. CDR1 SQVTM and CDR2 ANQGSEA come from the germline V gene. This CDR3 comprises 12 residues. Unmatched junction bases numbered 1, after V lost 1 base and J lost 4 bases.

The rearrangement joins TRBV4-2 to TRBJ2-1; D possibly corresponds to TRBD1 (6 bases). The CDR3 has 12 residues. From germline, CDR1 is LGHNA and CDR2 YNFKEQ. The V gene lost 6 bases and the J gene lost 8 bases, with 11 bases spanning the gap. The CDR3 protein is CASRYKGDEQFF. As DNA, the CDR3 is TGTGCCAGCAGGTATAAGGGGGATGAGCAGTTCTTC.

The chain couples TRBV5-1 to TRBJ2-3, with D hard to call. Per the germline V gene, CDR1 is SGHRS and CDR2 is YFSETQ. There are 14 residues in the CDR3. V was cut by 1 base and J by 6 bases, with 12 bases left in between. This chain's CDR3 is CASSLLGPGDTQYF. DNA of the CDR3: TGCGCCAGCAGCTTGTTAGGCCCCGGGGATACGCAGTATTTT.

The rearrangement links TRBV4-3 to TRBJ2-3; 9 bases match TRBD2. Germline CDR1 reads LGHNA; CDR2 reads YSLEER. The CDR3 extends over 18 amino acids. V shed 0 bases and J 4 bases; nucleotides not matched to a gene: 11. In DNA form, the CDR3 reads TGCGCCAGCAGCCAAGATGTGGTGAGCGGGAGGAAGTCAGATACGCAGTATTTT. Translating it yields CASSQDVVSGRKSDTQYF.

This chain links TRBV29-1 with TRBJ2-7; no clear D. Deletions cut 7 bases from V and 4 bases from J, with 11 bases between. The CDR3 has 11 amino acids. Germline V gives CDR1 SQVTM, CDR2 ANQGSEA. The CDR3 DNA sequence: TGCAGCGCCCCCGTGGGGTACGAGCAGTACTTC. Residues: CSAPVGYEQYF.

The chain couples TRBV6-1 to TRBJ2-2, with 7 bases aligning to TRBD1. Trimming at V came to 2 bases and at J to 4 bases, leaving 7 bases not matched to a gene. The CDR3 length is 16 residues. Germline V gene data show CDR1 as MNHNS and CDR2 as SASEGT. For the CDR3, the DNA is TGTGCCAGCAGTGAATACAGGACAGGCCCCACCGGGGAGCTGTTTTTT. Its protein product is CASSEYRTGPTGELFF.

V gene TRBV5-6 combines with J gene TRBJ2-2; D not resolved. Germline V gives CDR1 SGHDT, CDR2 YYEEEE. With 3 bases removed from V and 1 base from J, the gap between germline ends came to 7 bases. CDR3 length: 14 amino acids. The CDR3 here is CASSSTGNTGELFF. The CDR3 nucleotides read TGTGCCAGCAGCTCGACGGGGAACACCGGGGAGCTGTTTTTT.

J is TRBJ1-2 and V is TRBV10-3; 9 nucleotides match TRBD1. The CDR3 has 14 residues. Unmatched junction bases numbered 7, after V lost 7 bases and J lost 4 bases. From germline, CDR1 is ENHRY and CDR2 SYGVKD. The CDR3 here is CAITRTGAGYGYTF. The CDR3 nucleotides read TGTGCCATCACTCGGACAGGGGCTGGCTATGGCTACACCTTC.

This rearrangement joins TRBV4-2 to TRBJ2-7, with D possibly matching TRBD1 (6 bases). The germline CDR1 and CDR2 sequences are LGHNA and YNFKEQ. The CDR3 spans 14 residues. V lost 7 bases, J lost 3 bases, and 16 bases lay in between. This chain's CDR3 is CASTRSPGDYEQYF. DNA of the CDR3: TGTGCCAGCACTCGGTCCCCAGGGGACTACGAGCAGTACTTC.

The CDR3 region is CASSPPSGSIYEQYF. The DNA for the CDR3 is TGTGCCAGCAGCCCACCTAGCGGGAGTATCTACGAGCAGTACTTC. This chain connects TRBV9 to TRBJ2-7; TRBD2 aligns across 10 bases. After removal of 4 bases from V and 3 bases from J, the junction contained 7 bases not matched to a gene. Germline loops: CDR1 SGDLS, CDR2 YYNGEE. The CDR3 runs to 15 residues.

The chain is built from TRBV9 and TRBJ1-3; D unresolved. V lost 4 bases and J 0 bases, leaving 11 bases between the germline ends. CDR1 and CDR2 (germline): SGDLS, YYNGEE. The CDR3 runs 15 residues. CDR3 DNA: TGTGCCAGCAGCCCCTATCTGGGCTCTGGAAACACCATATATTTT. Translation gives CASSPYLGSGNTIYF.

This clone was counted a single time. This chain links TRBV10-1 with TRBJ2-2; 7 bases agree with TRBD2. Germline loops: CDR1 WNHNN, CDR2 SYGVQD (reference sequence). V shed 7 bases, J shed 3 bases, and the junction held 8 bases outside the gene matches. CDR3 length equals 15 residues. CDR3 in amino acids: CASIGGRADTGELFF. CDR3 coding DNA: TGCGCCAGCATAGGAGGGAGGGCCGACACCGGGGAGCTGTTTTTT.

The V and J genes are TRBV28 and TRBJ2-7; TRBD1 or TRBD2 may be the D gene (5 bases each). The V gene's germline CDR1 is MDHEN and CDR2 SYDVKM. The ends were cut back, 6 bases at V and 2 bases at J, with 14 bases in the middle. The CDR3 contains 14 residues. The CDR3, as DNA: TGTGCCAGCAGCCGAGGGGTCTCCCCCTACGAGCAGTACTTC. Translated: CASSRGVSPYEQYF.

The V and J genes are TRBV6-4 and TRBJ2-2; no definite D call. The CDR3 is made up of 15 amino acids. V was pared by 2 bases and J by 5 bases, with 12 bases between. Germline V gene sequence: CDR1 MRHNA, CDR2 SNTAGT. The CDR3: CASSDGVATTGELFF. The DNA for the CDR3 is TGTGCCAGCAGTGACGGGGTAGCAACAACCGGGGAGCTGTTTTTT.

V gene TRBV11-2 combines with J gene TRBJ2-7, with D perhaps TRBD1 (5 bases). Germline V gene lookup returns CDR1 SGHAT and CDR2 FQNNGV. This CDR3 is 19 amino acids long. Trimming removed 5 bases at V and 0 bases at J, with 26 bases between. CDR3 region: CASSERVGPLPPDSYEQYF. Here the CDR3 DNA reads TGTGCCAGCAGCGAAAGGGTGGGGCCACTCCCCCCGGACTCCTACGAGCAGTACTTC.